These T cell receptor beta chains were read from a single sample in a study of T cells after yellow fever vaccination. MiXCR was run by TCRdb on the 5' RACE reads, yielding one entry per CDR3 protein. The sample gives 300,000 to 350,000 distinct CDR3 sequences, approximately 4% of which show up once; roughly a quarter is in the top ten. Sequenced material: PBMCs, taken 5 days after the yellow fever booster vaccination. These receptor sequences come from a young man who received the YFV17D yellow fever vaccine. CDR3s include the opening cysteine and the closing phenylalanine or tryptophan. The order of the fields is V gene, clone size, CDR3 protein. Size values are once, few and many counts, or a class for expanded clones, and some rows have none.

TRBV5-1 | few | CASSLDGLEGTEAFF
TRBV4-1 | NA | CASSQDSGGSQPQHF
TRBV9 | many | CASSVEAINTEAFF
TRBV12-3/TRBV12-4 | NA | CASSLPSTGKETQYF
TRBV24-1 | few | CATSEGAGTSTDTQYF
TRBV20-1 | few | CSARIRSSYNEQFF
TRBV4-1 | many | CASSRTAGQETQYF
TRBV2 | many | CASSEAERNQPQHF
TRBV19 | few | CASSRMINQPQHF
TRBV7-6 | few | CASSFRQGRTPIILHF
TRBV20-1 | few | CSASDRLNTEAFF
TRBV12-3/TRBV12-4 | many | CASSFLKMNTEAFF
TRBV11-2 | many | CASSLERVNQPQHF
TRBV11-2 | few | CASGSRGRFAGELFF
TRBV5-1 | many | CASSLPSTDTQYF
TRBV4-3 | NA | CASSPGQRPNYGYTF
TRBV4-1 | NA | CASSQDLRDNNEQFF
TRBV6-5 | NA | CASRASGQETQYF
TRBV5-1 | few | CASSLGYRLSTDTQYF
TRBV5-4 | few | CASSPRRSTDTQYF
TRBV11-2 | few | CASSLALQGSTEAFF
TRBV7-8 | many | CASSLRQGTGELFF
TRBV9 | few | CASSVAGQGEETQYF
TRBV5-6 | few | CASSGRGQGNQPQHF
TRBV10-3 | NA | CAISESTWGTEAFF
TRBV6-6 | few | CAGGGSTYNEQFF
TRBV29-1 | many | CSVEEKRTGGSYEQYF
TRBV10-3 | NA | CAITKVAGPHDTQYF
TRBV4-2 | few | CASSQRGDLSGPKNIQYF
TRBV28 | few | CASSFPVLAGELFF
TRBV10-1 | many | CASSDGDTGELFF
TRBV18 | many | CASSPQGASTDTQYF
TRBV19 | few | CASSMAERYTF
TRBV7-9 | NA | CASSFQTGVDEAFF
TRBV5-1 | NA | CASSTGGPNYGYTF
TRBV20-1 | many | CSAAGPMYTEAFF
TRBV20-1 | few | CSATWRGGNQPQHF
TRBV2 | few | CASSEVKGTLGSSGANVLTF
TRBV11-2 | NA | CASSPYLRANYGYTF
TRBV20-1 | NA | CSAEGSSLPLHF
TRBV12-3/TRBV12-4 | few | CASSPGRRGKLFF
TRBV7-9 | many | CASKGTSTFYGYTF
TRBV4-1 | few | CASSQETVSGNTIYF
TRBV5-4 | many | CASSLTGAGNTIYF
TRBV10-3 | NA | CAISASGEETQYF